The clone carrying this T cell receptor (beta chain) occurred a few times. Its specificity is unknown. Per the germline V gene, CDR1 is SGHRS and CDR2 is YFSETQ. The ends were cut back, 1 base at V and 5 bases at J, with 10 bases in the middle. CDR3 length: 14 amino acids. A second about 6 to 12 cycle PCR used barcoded and J-beta primers. With 12 random nucleotides, a template-switch adaptor tagged each individual cDNA molecule. In TCRdb, the 5' RACE reads were re-called with MiXCR into one record per CDR3 protein. The sample records 700,000 or so distinct CDR3 sequences, about a fifth being singletons. The data were obtained in a study of blood T cells in healthy people across ages. The study, taken as a whole, reports: The authors considered diversity estimates from one million T cells to be underestimates. Significant beta diversity loss was already apparent by age approximately 37, declining roughly linearly.

The chain joins TRBV5-1 to TRBJ2-1; tentatively, D is TRBD2 (6 bases). Material for sequencing was blood. The source is a man between 65 and 79 years old in good health. CDR3 nucleotide sequence: TGCGCCAGCAGCTTGATGACTAGACACAATGAGCAGTTCTTC. Amino acids: CASSLMTRHNEQFF.